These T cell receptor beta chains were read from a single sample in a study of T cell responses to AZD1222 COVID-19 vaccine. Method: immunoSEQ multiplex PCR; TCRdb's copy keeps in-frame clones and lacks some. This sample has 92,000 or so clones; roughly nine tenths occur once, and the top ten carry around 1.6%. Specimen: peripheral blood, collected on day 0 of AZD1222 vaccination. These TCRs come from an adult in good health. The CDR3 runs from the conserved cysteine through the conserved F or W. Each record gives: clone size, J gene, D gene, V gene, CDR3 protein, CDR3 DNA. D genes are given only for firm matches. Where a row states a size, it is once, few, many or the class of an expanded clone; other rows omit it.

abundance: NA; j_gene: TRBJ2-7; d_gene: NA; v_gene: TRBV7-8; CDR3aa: CASSLGAVSDSYEQYF; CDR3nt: TGTGCCAGCAGCTTAGGGGCCGTGAGTGACAGCTACGAGCAGTACTTC
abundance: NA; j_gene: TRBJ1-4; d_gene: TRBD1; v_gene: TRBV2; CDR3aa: CASSDIGTGDEKLFF; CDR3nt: TGTGCCAGCAGTGATATCGGGACAGGTGATGAAAAACTGTTTTTT
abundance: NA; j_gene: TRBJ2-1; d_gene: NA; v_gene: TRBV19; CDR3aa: CASSERGRSYNEQFF; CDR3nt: TGTGCCAGTAGTGAACGGGGGCGATCCTACAATGAGCAGTTCTTC
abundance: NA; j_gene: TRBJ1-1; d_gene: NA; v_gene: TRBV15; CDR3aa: CATSRDGVVVDRNTEAFF; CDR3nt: TGTGCCACCAGCAGAGATGGGGTGGTAGTGGACAGAAACACTGAAGCTTTCTTT
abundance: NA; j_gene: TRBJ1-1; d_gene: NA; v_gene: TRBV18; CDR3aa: CASSPRSPTEAFF; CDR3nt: TGTGCCAGCTCACCGCGGTCCCCCACTGAAGCTTTCTTT
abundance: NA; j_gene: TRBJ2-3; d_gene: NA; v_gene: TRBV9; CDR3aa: CASSPGGLSADTQYF; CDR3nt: TGTGCCAGCAGCCCCGGCGGGTTAAGTGCAGATACGCAGTATTTT
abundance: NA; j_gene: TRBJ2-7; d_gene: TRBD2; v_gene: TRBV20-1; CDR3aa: CSASSSGGAGHEQYF; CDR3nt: TGCAGTGCTAGTTCAAGCGGGGGGGCCGGTCACGAGCAGTACTTC
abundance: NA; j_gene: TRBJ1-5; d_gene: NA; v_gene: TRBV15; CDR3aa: CATSRGSRDGNQPQHF; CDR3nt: TGTGCCACCAGTAGGGGTAGCCGGGACGGCAATCAGCCCCAGCATTTT
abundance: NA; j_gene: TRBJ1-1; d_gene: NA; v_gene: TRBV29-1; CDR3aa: CSVMLGALNTEAFF; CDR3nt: TGCAGCGTTATGCTGGGCGCTTTGAACACTGAAGCTTTCTTT
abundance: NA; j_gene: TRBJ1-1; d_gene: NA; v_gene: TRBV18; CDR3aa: CASSRTVNTEAFF; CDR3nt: TGTGCCAGCTCCCGGACTGTGAACACTGAAGCTTTCTTT
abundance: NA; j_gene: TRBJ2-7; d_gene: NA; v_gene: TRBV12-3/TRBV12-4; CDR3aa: CASSFSEYEQYF; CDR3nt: TGTGCCAGCAGTTTCTCCGAGTACGAGCAGTACTTC
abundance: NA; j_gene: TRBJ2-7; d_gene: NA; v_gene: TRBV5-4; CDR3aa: CASSANLVQSSYEQYF; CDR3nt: TGTGCCAGCAGCGCAAATCTCGTTCAATCCTCCTACGAGCAGTACTTC
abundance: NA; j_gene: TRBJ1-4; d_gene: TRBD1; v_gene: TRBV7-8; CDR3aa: CASSLSRGLGEKLFF; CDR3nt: TGTGCCAGCAGCTTAAGCAGGGGGCTTGGTGAAAAACTGTTTTTT
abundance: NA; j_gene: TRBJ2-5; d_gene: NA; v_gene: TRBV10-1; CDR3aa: CASSGSTETQYF; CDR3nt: TGCGCCAGCAGTGGGAGCACGGAGACCCAGTACTTC
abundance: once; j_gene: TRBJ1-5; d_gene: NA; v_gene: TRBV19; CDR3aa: CASSPGTHSNQPQHF; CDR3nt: TGTGCCAGTAGCCCCGGGACCCATAGCAATCAGCCCCAGCATTTT
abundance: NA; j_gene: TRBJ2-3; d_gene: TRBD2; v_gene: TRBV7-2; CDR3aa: CASSLVSGGTDTQYF; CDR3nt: TGTGCCAGCAGCTTAGTTAGCGGGGGGACAGATACGCAGTATTTT
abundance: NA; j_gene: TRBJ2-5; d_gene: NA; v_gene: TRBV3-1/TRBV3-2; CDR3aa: CASSPTRGEYQETQYF; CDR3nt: TGTGCCAGCAGCCCAACGCGAGGGGAATACCAAGAGACCCAGTACTTC
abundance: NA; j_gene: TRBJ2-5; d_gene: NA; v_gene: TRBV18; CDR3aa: CASSLGQETQYF; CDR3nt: TGTGCCAGCTCACTAGGGCAAGAGACCCAGTACTTC
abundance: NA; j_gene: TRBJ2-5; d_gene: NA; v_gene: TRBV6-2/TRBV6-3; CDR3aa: CASSYVGGGPVSETQYF; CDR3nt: TGTGCCAGCAGTTACGTCGGCGGGGGCCCCGTTTCGGAGACCCAGTACTTC
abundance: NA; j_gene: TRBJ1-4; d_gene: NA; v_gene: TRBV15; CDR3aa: CATATGLGKLFF; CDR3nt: TGTGCCACCGCTACAGGGCTCGGAAAACTGTTTTTT
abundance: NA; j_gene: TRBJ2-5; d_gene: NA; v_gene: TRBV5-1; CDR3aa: CASSLQGQLQETQYF; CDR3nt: TGCGCCAGCAGCCTTCAGGGGCAGCTCCAAGAGACCCAGTACTTC
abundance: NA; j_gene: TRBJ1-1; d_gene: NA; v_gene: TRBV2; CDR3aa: CASSDREGTEAFF; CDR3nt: TGTGCCAGCAGTGACAGGGAAGGCACTGAAGCTTTCTTT
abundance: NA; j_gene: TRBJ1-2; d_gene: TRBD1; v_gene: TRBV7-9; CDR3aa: CASSLVLGQGIGYTF; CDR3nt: TGTGCCAGCAGCTTAGTTCTCGGACAGGGAATAGGCTACACCTTC
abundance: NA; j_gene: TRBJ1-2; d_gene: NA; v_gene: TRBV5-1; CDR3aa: CASSFSGGFYGYTF; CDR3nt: TGCGCCAGCAGCTTTTCTGGGGGCTTCTATGGCTACACCTTC
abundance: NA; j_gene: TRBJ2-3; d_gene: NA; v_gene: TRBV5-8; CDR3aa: CATHRGYGTDTQYF; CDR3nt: TGTGCCACCCATAGGGGTTATGGCACAGATACGCAGTATTTT
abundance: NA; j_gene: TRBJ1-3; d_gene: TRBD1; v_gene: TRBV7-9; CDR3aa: CASNPTGGDSGNTIYF; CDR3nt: TGTGCCAGCAACCCGACAGGGGGCGACTCTGGAAACACCATATATTTT
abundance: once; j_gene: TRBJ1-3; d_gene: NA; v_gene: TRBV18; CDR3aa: CASSPPAGSSGNTIYF; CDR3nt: TGTGCCAGCTCACCACCGGCCGGGAGCTCTGGAAACACCATATATTTT
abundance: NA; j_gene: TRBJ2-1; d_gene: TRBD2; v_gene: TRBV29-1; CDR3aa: CSVEEIAGHYEQFF; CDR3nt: TGCAGCGTTGAAGAAATAGCGGGTCACTATGAGCAGTTCTTC
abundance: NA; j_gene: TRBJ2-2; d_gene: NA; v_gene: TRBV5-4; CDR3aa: CASHPPGTRDTGELFF; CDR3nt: TGTGCCAGCCACCCCCCAGGGACTCGTGACACCGGGGAGCTGTTTTTT
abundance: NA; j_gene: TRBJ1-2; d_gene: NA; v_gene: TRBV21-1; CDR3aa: CASSSPPMTAKQYGYTF; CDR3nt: TGTGCCAGCAGCAGCCCCCCGATGACAGCCAAGCAATATGGCTACACCTTC
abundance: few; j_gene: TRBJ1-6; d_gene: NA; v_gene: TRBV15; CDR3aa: CATSRDVTRGQSKSPLHF; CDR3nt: TGTGCCACCAGCAGAGATGTAACCCGCGGACAGAGTAAATCACCCCTCCACTTT
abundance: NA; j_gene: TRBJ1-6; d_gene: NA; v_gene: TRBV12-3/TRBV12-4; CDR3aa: CASTRLPGPLHF; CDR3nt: TGTGCCAGCACCCGCCTCCCGGGACCCCTCCACTTT
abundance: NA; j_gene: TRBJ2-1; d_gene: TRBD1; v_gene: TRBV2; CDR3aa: CASRDRGFLTSYNEQFF; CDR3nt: TGTGCCAGCAGGGACAGGGGGTTTCTAACCTCCTACAATGAGCAGTTCTTC
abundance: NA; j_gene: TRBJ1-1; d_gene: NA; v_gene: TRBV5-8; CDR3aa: CASSLGQIQGAFF; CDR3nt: TGTGCCAGCAGCTTGGGACAGATCCAGGGAGCTTTCTTT
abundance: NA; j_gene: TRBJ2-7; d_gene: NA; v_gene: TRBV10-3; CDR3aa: CAISPDSSYEQYF; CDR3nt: TGTGCCATCAGCCCGGACAGTTCCTACGAGCAGTACTTC
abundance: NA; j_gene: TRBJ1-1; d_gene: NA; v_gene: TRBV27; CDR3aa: CASSLWGASEAFF; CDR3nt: TGTGCCAGCAGTTTATGGGGGGCCTCTGAAGCTTTCTTT
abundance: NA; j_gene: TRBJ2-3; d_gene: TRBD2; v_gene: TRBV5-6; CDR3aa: CASSPLAGRTDTQYF; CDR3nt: TGTGCCAGCAGTCCACTAGCGGGACGCACAGATACGCAGTATTTT
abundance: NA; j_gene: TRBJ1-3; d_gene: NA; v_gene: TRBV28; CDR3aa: CASSLRTAVDTIYF; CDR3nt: TGTGCCAGCAGCCTTAGGACAGCGGTTGACACCATATATTTT
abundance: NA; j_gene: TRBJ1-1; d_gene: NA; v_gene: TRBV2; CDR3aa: CASNYLTEAFF; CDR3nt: TGTGCCAGCAATTATCTCACTGAAGCTTTCTTT
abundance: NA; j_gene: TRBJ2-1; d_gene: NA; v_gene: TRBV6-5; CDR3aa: CASSFDPSGEQFF; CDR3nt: TGTGCCAGCAGCTTCGATCCATCGGGGGAGCAGTTCTTC
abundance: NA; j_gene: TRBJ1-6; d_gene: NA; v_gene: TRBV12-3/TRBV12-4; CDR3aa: CASSLVTSPLHF; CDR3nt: TGTGCCAGCAGTTTGGTGACATCACCCCTCCACTTT
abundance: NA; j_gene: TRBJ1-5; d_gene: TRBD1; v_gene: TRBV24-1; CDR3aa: CATGDRVHNQPQHF; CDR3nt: TGTGCCACCGGGGACAGGGTACACAATCAGCCCCAGCATTTT
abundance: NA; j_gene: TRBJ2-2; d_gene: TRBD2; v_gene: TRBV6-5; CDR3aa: CASSYSRGAGELFF; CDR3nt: TGTGCCAGCAGTTACTCACGGGGGGCCGGGGAGCTGTTTTTT
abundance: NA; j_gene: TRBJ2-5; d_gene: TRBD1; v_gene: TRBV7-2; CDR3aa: CASSPDRVQETQYF; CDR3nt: TGTGCCAGCAGTCCCGACAGGGTCCAAGAGACCCAGTACTTC
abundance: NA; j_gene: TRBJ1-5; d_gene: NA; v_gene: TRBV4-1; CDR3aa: CASSPEPRGGYQPQHF; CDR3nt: TGCGCCAGCAGCCCAGAGCCGAGGGGAGGATACCAGCCCCAGCATTTT
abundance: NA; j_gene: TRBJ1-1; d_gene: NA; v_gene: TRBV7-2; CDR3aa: CASSLGPRANTEAFF; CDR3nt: TGTGCCAGCAGCTTAGGGCCACGGGCGAACACTGAAGCTTTCTTT
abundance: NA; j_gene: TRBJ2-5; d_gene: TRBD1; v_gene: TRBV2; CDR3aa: CASSPDRGWVTQYF; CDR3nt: TGTGCCAGCAGCCCTGACAGGGGTTGGGTGACCCAGTACTTC
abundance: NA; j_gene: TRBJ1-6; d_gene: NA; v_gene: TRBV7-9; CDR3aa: CASSLFLEYSPLHF; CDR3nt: TGTGCCAGCAGCTTATTCTTAGAATACTCACCCCTCCACTTT